These T cell receptor beta chains were read from a single sample in a study of blood T cells in healthy people across ages. TCRdb re-derived calls from the 5' RACE reads in MiXCR, one entry per CDR3 protein. The sample gives under 700,000 distinct CDR3 sequences, around 24% of which show up once; 8.7% is in the top ten. Another study also made use of these data, one on T cells of mothers and their children.

The sequencing sample was made of blood. Every receptor here comes from a boy younger than 18 in good health. Both conserved end residues are part of each CDR3. Fields, in order: V gene, J gene, clone size, CDR3 protein. Part of the rows lack a size; the others show once, few, many or a class for expanded clones.

V gene: TRBV7-2
J gene: TRBJ1-2
clone size: NA
CDR3 protein: CASSFYVDGQGYTF

V gene: TRBV7-9
J gene: NA
clone size: few
CDR3 protein: CASSLVRDTHEQFF

V gene: TRBV3-1
J gene: TRBJ1-5
clone size: NA
CDR3 protein: CASSQTGIQPQHF

V gene: TRBV29-1
J gene: TRBJ2-7
clone size: NA
CDR3 protein: CSVGGLAEQYF

V gene: TRBV2
J gene: TRBJ1-5
clone size: NA
CDR3 protein: CASSGRGGYSNQPQHF

V gene: TRBV28
J gene: TRBJ1-5
clone size: NA
CDR3 protein: CASSFLTRGNQPQHF

V gene: TRBV7-9
J gene: TRBJ1-1
clone size: few
CDR3 protein: CTSRSRAKGAEAFF

V gene: TRBV4-3
J gene: TRBJ2-4
clone size: once
CDR3 protein: CASSHEVGEYIQYF

V gene: TRBV30
J gene: TRBJ2-5
clone size: few
CDR3 protein: CAWTLGTGGVGETQYF

V gene: TRBV20-1
J gene: TRBJ2-3
clone size: few
CDR3 protein: CSDRATSGGDTQYF

V gene: TRBV4-1
J gene: NA
clone size: NA
CDR3 protein: CASSPFTGEQFF

V gene: TRBV7-2
J gene: TRBJ1-5
clone size: NA
CDR3 protein: CASSSISGNNQPQHF

V gene: TRBV29-1
J gene: TRBJ2-2
clone size: few
CDR3 protein: CSVEVVTPNTGELFF

V gene: TRBV4-1
J gene: TRBJ2-7
clone size: NA
CDR3 protein: CASSQEGEDLGYHEQYF

V gene: TRBV28
J gene: TRBJ2-4
clone size: NA
CDR3 protein: CASSLSVEADIQYF

V gene: TRBV28
J gene: NA
clone size: few
CDR3 protein: CASSFRGGTGYHEQYF

V gene: TRBV6-2/TRBV6-3
J gene: TRBJ2-5
clone size: NA
CDR3 protein: CASSYRLAGGGEQYF

V gene: TRBV7-3
J gene: TRBJ2-5
clone size: few
CDR3 protein: CAPVGRQETQYF

V gene: TRBV7-9
J gene: TRBJ2-1
clone size: NA
CDR3 protein: CASSSRTGSSYNEQFF

V gene: TRBV6-1
J gene: TRBJ2-5
clone size: NA
CDR3 protein: CASGGLAEIWGTQYF

V gene: TRBV6-2/TRBV6-3
J gene: TRBJ2-3
clone size: NA
CDR3 protein: CASSQTSNQPADTQYF

V gene: TRBV25-1
J gene: TRBJ1-3
clone size: few
CDR3 protein: CASSEWEEAGNTIYF

V gene: TRBV7-9
J gene: NA
clone size: NA
CDR3 protein: CASSSDEQETQYF

V gene: TRBV6-2/TRBV6-3
J gene: TRBJ2-3
clone size: NA
CDR3 protein: CASSLALAGTTDTQYF

V gene: TRBV2
J gene: TRBJ1-1
clone size: NA
CDR3 protein: CASSERGSEAFF

V gene: TRBV24-1
J gene: TRBJ2-1
clone size: many
CDR3 protein: CATSEYTGSEQFF

V gene: TRBV7-9
J gene: TRBJ2-7
clone size: NA
CDR3 protein: CASSVGTSGREQYF

V gene: TRBV4-3
J gene: TRBJ2-2
clone size: NA
CDR3 protein: CASSQDPGLAGGPTGELFF

V gene: TRBV20-1
J gene: TRBJ1-4
clone size: few
CDR3 protein: CSARGLMGEKLVF

V gene: TRBV29-1
J gene: TRBJ2-5
clone size: many
CDR3 protein: CSALGGGKETQYF

V gene: TRBV7-9
J gene: TRBJ1-4
clone size: NA
CDR3 protein: CASGAGQGWKLFF